This TCR beta chain was sequenced during a study of cytomegalovirus exposure and HLA in healthy donors (dated by TCRdb to about 2017). Concerning the study at large: According to an earlier analysis of around 600 of the donors, 200 million or so T cells yielded 90 million to 140 million unique TCR beta sequences and 276 Gb of sequence data. The aim of the study was to test whether cataloging public T cell receptors could identify signatures of past pathogen exposure. The study combined high-throughput TCR immunosequencing, statistical association of individual TCRs with disease status, and machine learning to predict cytomegalovirus infection status. The genetic ancestry cluster associated with self-reported Caucasian donors included about four fifths of the roughly 380 genotyped donors. Genome-wide SNP genotypes for about 60% of the roughly 700 donors were used in a later genetic analysis, which treated that subset as a discovery cohort. The number of donors typed differed by locus, with about 620-630 for A, B, C, DRB1 and DQB1, around 500 for DQA1, about 610 for DPA1, and some 440 for DPB1. To study patterns of TCR occurrence, a later analysis re-analyzed previously published TCR beta repertoires from 700 or so donors and added high-resolution HLA genotyping. Roughly 5 DR-DQ haplotypes were handled as single units for association and clustering, since linkage in the cohort was strong. Around 330 gigabases of sequencing data and approximately 92 million unique TCR sequences made up an early release that covered fewer than 650 HLA-typed donors. Across approximately 420 genotyped donors of the cohort, an average of approximately 240,000 unique TCR beta nucleotide sequences per donor were sequenced, and roughly a sixth of those sequences were non-productive. Class I and class II HLA loci were covered by the typing at four-digit resolution. Donor age, sex, ethnicity and CMV serostatus were compiled alongside the repertoire data. All discovery cohort repertoires had been generated using a single sequencing platform. The T cell repertoires of some 700 subjects were profiled by immunosequencing and related to cytomegalovirus serostatus. A separate validation cohort of approximately 120 different subjects was used in addition to the 666-subject first cohort. To decide whether each TCR beta V gene segment behaved as functional or pseudogenic, an earlier analysis of some 570 of the donors relied on high-throughput TCR beta sequencing. Rather than using new phenotypic data, the later analysis identified candidate immune exposures from TCR beta sequences and from how often those sequences occurred across donors.

The cohort comprised 550 to 700 healthy bone marrow donors. All cohort members were sampled while nominally healthy, although unrecorded immune exposures were likely present. The donor tested CMV seropositive and was one of the 289 seropositive cohort members. Every donor gave a peripheral blood sample, and the peripheral blood mononuclear cells from that sample were used for TCR beta sequencing. Genomic DNA was extracted from the blood cell samples with the Qiagen DNeasy Blood Extraction Kit. This clone has only a few counts. Its antigen is currently not known. Base qualities are missing; no much larger clone stands one base away. The method behind the library was the immunoSEQ multiplex PCR assay. For the multiplex PCR, a mixture combining 60 forward primers for TCR Vbeta segments and 13 reverse primers for TCR Jbeta segments was used. The CDR3 region of rearranged TCR beta genes was amplified from genomic DNA by a multiplex PCR assay. The Illumina HiSeq System was used to sequence the amplified TCR beta libraries as 87-base-pair reads. As for the original processing: In a later analysis, 70 million to 95 million unique TCR beta chains were counted across the 690 or so repertoires, and about 10 million of these chains were shared by at least two donors. Raw reads were error-corrected and collapsed into unique sequences by a nearest-neighbor algorithm in which closely related sequences were merged to remove PCR and sequencing errors. V, D and J gene segments were assigned by aligning CDR3 sequences to IMGT reference sequences. For a sequence to be retained, a match of at least six nucleotides was required to both a V gene segment and a J gene segment. Rearrangements were classified as productive when the CDR3 lacked stop codons and remained in frame with V and J, and all other rearrangements were classified as non-productive. CDR3 was defined according to IMGT convention as the region running from the second conserved V-encoded cysteine to the conserved J-encoded phenylalanine. In an earlier analysis of just under 600 of the donors, sequences lacking an unambiguous match to a single V gene segment were excluded. In an earlier analysis of 500 to 750 of the donors, V segments were called functional above 56.7% productive rearrangements and were called segregating when the between-donor standard deviation exceeded 5%. A statistical classification framework was built for diagnosing cytomegalovirus status from the catalog of TCR beta chain sequences. V and J gene assignment, in a later analysis, came from comparing TCR nucleotide sequences with IMGT/GENE-DB human TR gene sequences. The TCRdist pipeline was used in a later analysis to assign CDR3 sequences and most-parsimonious VDJ recombination scenarios. In a later analysis, each TCR beta chain was defined by its CDR3 amino acid sequence together with its V-gene family, and reads lacking a unique V-gene family were excluded. As a way to deal with suspected cross-contamination and a sequencing artifact, a later analysis dropped 450 to 600 nucleotide sequences that were highly shared and had low generation probability. For each public chain, a later analysis derived a clonal expansion index from normalized ranks of inferred template counts within each repertoire. In a later analysis, generation probabilities were computed using a VDJ recombination model fitted to out-of-frame rearrangements, and the results were checked against IGoR. In a later analysis, hypergeometric tests were used to score TCR-TCR, TCR-HLA and TCR-CMV co-occurrence, with a repertoire-size bias correction applied to TCR pairs. A later analysis estimated false discovery rates by permuting HLA or CMV assignments 20 times. In a later analysis, co-occurring TCRs were grouped using DBSCAN, and TCRdist sequence similarity was added for clustering within HLA-allele-positive subsets. For co-occurrence clustering, repertoires with fewer than 30,000 or more than 120,000 public chains were excluded, along with roughly five repertoires with anomalous nucleotide sharing. TCRdb obtained this table from immuneACCESS and retained in-frame rearrangements with V and J assigned. These tables miss some clones; where compared with another copy, unresolved V genes account for less than half of the shortfall, and the remainder is unexplained. D and trimming were read from the DNA, whereas the V and J calls and clone size are those reported in that table. The sample table holds some 84,000 clones, of which 55% to 70% were seen once. The leading ten clones occupy 15% of the sample.

The germline V gene provides CDR1 ENHRY and CDR2 SYGVKD. Trimming removed 2 bases from V and 0 bases from J, leaving 8 bases between the germline ends. CDR3 length: 14 amino acids, cysteine to phenylalanine. The entry retains the CDR3 DNA only, 42 bases that are in frame from base 1. General conclusions and limits of the study: Most CMV-associated TCR beta chains appeared to be HLA-restricted in a later analysis, and the HLA associations seemed to be driven largely by CMV exposure. Compared with equally common non-associated chains, HLA-associated TCR beta chains in a later analysis were more clonally expanded and had lower generation probabilities. A further reported finding was that TCR beta sequences accurately predicted the HLA-A and HLA-B alleles for most subjects in the first cohort. The earlier analysis of a few hundred of the donors excluded some 15 rarely observed V segments, including chromosome 9 orphons, because counts were too low. This cohort had only TCR beta chains sequenced, and the lack of alpha or paired-chain data limited which features could be detected. In a later genetic analysis, a missense DCLRE1C variant was associated with V-gene and J-gene trimming of TCR beta chains, and the association was replicated in an independent cohort. In both the original and validation cohorts, the classifier was reported to diagnose cytomegalovirus status with high specificity and sensitivity. Correlated functional status among segregating V segments might reflect linkage disequilibrium, but an unknown experimental factor could not be ruled out. Because some donors lacked HLA typing at each locus, the association tests relied only on the typed subset. Most TCR sequences were seen in very few donors, while some public TCRs were found in many individuals. The presence/absence analyses assumed that sequencing depth was roughly uniform across donors, and that assumption may not be true. The study listed over 150 TCR beta chains as associated with cytomegalovirus. A later analysis found that TCR association rates varied across HLA loci, with DRB1 alleles showing the most associated TCRs and HLA-C alleles the fewest. An earlier analysis of 587 of the donors showed that most TCR beta V segments appeared in productive rearrangements either about 87% or about 30% of the time, which broadly matched IMGT annotations. The sequencing pipeline was judged likely to have produced a cluster of highly shared sequence variants as a technical artifact. When HLA alleles, especially DR and DQ, strongly co-occurred, attributing TCR associations to individual alleles was difficult. Several of the top co-occurrence clusters appeared to be linked to parvovirus B19, influenza, CMV and Epstein-Barr virus, according to a later analysis. According to the authors, the approach could potentially be generalized to other disease states and immunological phenotypes. In a later genetic analysis, fewer N-insertions in productive TCRs were reported among donors in an Asian-associated ancestry cluster than the 666-donor mean. A few of the identified cytomegalovirus-associated TCR beta chains were confirmed in vitro to be specific for cytomegalovirus antigens. The only immune exposure information available for the cohort was CMV serostatus. Some IMGT-functional V segments, including TRBV6-2 and TRBV6-3, could not be distinguished by the 87-base-pair reads and were therefore excluded. At a false discovery rate of 0.05, a later analysis linked under 20,000 TCR beta sequences to specific HLA alleles.

Sequencing was carried out using PBMCs. Recombination linked TRBV10-3 to TRBJ2-7; no D gene call is confident. The receptor was derived from a middle-aged woman in good health and CMV-seropositive. The DNA is TGTGCCATCAGTGAGATCAGAAGCTCCTACGAGCAGTACTTC. The translation is CAISEIRSSYEQYF.